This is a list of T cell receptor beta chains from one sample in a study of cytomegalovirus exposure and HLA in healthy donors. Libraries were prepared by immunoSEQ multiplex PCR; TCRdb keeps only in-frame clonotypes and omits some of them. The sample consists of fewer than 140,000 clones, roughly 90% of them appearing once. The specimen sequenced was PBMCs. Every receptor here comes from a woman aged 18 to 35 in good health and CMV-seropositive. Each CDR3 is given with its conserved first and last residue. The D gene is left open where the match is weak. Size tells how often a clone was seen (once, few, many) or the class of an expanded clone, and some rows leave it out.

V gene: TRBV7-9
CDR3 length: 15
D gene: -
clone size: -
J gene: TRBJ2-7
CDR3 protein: CASSLHTGSSYEQYF
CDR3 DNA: TGTGCCAGCAGCTTACATACAGGGAGCTCCTACGAGCAGTACTTC

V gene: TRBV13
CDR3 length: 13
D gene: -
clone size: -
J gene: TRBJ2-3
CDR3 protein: CASSSDRPDTQYF
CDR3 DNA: TGTGCCAGCAGCTCCGACAGGCCCGATACGCAGTATTTT

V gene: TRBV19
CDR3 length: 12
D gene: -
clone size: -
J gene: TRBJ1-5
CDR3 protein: CASGQGIQPQHF
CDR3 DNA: TGTGCCAGTGGACAAGGGATACAGCCCCAGCATTTT

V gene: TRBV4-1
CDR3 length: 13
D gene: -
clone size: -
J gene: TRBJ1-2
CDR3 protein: CASSQDPRYGYTF
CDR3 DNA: TGCGCCAGCAGCCAAGATCCCCGTTATGGCTACACCTTC

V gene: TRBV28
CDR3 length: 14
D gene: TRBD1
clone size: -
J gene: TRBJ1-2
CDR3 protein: CASSFLDRAYGYTF
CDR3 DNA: TGTGCCAGCAGTTTCCTTGACAGGGCTTATGGCTACACCTTC

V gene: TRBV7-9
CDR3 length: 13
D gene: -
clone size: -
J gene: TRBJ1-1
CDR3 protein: CASSLVPGTEAFF
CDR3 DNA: TGTGCCAGCAGCTTAGTCCCGGGCACTGAAGCTTTCTTT

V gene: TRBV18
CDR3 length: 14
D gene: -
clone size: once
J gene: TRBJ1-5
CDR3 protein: CASSPSDSNQPQHF
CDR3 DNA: TGTGCCAGCTCACCATCAGATAGCAATCAGCCCCAGCATTTT

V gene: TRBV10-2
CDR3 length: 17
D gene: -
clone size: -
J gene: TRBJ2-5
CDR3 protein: CASSVGYAGGSQETQYF
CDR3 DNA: TGCGCCAGCAGTGTCGGGTATGCTGGAGGGTCCCAAGAGACCCAGTACTTC

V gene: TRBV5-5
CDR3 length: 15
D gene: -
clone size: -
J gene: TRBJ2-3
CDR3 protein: CASSLVPGPTDTQYF
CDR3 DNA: TGTGCCAGCAGCTTGGTCCCAGGTCCTACAGATACGCAGTATTTT

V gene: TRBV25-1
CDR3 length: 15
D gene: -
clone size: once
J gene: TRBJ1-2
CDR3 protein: CASSESRGGLGGYTF
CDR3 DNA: TGTGCCAGCAGTGAATCACGGGGGGGGCTCGGCGGCTACACCTTC

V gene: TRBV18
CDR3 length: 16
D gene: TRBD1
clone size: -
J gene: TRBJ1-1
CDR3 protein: CASSPPGQGRDTEAFF
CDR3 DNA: TGTGCCAGCTCACCACCGGGACAGGGGAGAGACACTGAAGCTTTCTTT

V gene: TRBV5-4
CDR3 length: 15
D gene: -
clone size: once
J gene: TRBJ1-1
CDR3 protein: CASRRWEAENTEAFF
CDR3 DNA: TGTGCCAGCAGGCGCTGGGAGGCAGAGAACACTGAAGCTTTCTTT

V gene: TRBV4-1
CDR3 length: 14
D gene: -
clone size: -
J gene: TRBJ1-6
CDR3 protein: CASSQGPYNSPLHF
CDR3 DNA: TGCGCCAGCAGCCAGGGCCCCTATAATTCACCCCTCCACTTT

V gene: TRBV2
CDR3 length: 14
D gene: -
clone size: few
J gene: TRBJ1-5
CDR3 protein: CAGSGRMGNQPQHF
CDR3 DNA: TGTGCCGGGAGTGGCAGGATGGGCAATCAGCCCCAGCATTTT

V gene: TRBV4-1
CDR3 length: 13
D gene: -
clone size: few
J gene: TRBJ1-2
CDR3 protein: CASSQVIQGNNTF
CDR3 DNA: TGCGCCAGCAGCCAAGTCATCCAGGGGAACAACACCTTC

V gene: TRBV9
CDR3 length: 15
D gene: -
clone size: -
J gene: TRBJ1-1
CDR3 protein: CASSVDRGGDTEAFF
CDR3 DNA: TGTGCCAGCAGCGTAGACCGGGGAGGTGACACTGAAGCTTTCTTT